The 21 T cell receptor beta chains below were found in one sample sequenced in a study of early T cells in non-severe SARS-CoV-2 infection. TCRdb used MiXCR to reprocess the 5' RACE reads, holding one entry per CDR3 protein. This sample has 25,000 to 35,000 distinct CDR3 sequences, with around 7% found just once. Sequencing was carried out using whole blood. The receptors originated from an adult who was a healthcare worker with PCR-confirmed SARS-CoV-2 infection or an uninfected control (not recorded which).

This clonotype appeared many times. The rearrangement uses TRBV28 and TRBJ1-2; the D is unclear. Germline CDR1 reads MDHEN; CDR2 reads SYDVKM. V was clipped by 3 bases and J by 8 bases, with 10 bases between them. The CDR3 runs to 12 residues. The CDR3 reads CASSLAGSGYTF. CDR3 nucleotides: TGTGCCAGCAGTTTGGCTGGGAGCGGCTACACCTTC.

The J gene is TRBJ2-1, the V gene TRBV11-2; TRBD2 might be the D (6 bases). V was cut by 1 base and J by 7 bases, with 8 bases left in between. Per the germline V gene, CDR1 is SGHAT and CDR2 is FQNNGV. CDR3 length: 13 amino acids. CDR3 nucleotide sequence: TGTGCCAGCAGCTTAGTTGCGGGAAATGAGCAGTTCTTC. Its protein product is CASSLVAGNEQFF.

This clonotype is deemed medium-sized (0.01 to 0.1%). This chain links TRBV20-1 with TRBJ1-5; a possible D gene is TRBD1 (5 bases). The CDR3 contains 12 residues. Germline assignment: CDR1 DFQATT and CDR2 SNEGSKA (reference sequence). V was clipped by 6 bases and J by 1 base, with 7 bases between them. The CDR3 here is CSARDSNQPQHF. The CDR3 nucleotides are TGCAGTGCCAGGGACAGCAATCAGCCCCAGCATTTT.

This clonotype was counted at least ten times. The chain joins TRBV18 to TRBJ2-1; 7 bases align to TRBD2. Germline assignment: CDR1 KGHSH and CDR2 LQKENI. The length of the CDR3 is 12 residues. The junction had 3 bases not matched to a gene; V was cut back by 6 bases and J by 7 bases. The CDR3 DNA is TGTGCCAGCTCGCGCGGGGGAAATGAGCAGTTCTTC. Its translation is CASSRGGNEQFF.

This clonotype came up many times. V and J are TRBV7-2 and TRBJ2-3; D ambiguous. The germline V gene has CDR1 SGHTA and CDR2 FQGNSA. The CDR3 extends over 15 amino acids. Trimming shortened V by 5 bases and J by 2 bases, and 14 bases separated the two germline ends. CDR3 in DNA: TGTGCCAGCAGCCCCGGGCCGTCCCACACAGATACGCAGTATTTT. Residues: CASSPGPSHTDTQYF.

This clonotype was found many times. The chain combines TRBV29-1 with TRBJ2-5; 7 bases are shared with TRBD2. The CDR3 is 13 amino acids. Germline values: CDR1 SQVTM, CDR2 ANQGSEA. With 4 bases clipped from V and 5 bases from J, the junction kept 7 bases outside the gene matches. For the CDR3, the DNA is TGCAGCGTTGGAGGGCGGGAGCGGGAGACCCAGTACTTC. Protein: CSVGGRERETQYF.

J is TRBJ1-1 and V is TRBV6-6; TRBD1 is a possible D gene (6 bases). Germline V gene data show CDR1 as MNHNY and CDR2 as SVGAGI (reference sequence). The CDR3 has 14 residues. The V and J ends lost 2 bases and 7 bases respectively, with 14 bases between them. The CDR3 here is CASSYPEAGVEAFF. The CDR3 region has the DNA TGTGCCAGCAGTTACCCGGAGGCAGGGGTTGAAGCTTTCTTT.

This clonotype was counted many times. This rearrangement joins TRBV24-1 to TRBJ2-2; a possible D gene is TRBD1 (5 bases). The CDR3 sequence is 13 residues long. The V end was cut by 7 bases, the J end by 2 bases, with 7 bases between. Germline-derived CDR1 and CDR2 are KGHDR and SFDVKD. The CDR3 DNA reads TGTGCCACCAGACAGGACAACACCGGGGAGCTGTTTTTT. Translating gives CATRQDNTGELFF.

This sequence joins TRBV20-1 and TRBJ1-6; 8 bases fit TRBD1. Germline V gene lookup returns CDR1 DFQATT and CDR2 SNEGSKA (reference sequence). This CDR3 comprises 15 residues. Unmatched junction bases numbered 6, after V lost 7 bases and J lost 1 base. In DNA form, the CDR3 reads TGCAGTGGAGCGGACAGGGAATCCTATAATTCACCCCTCCACTTT. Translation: CSGADRESYNSPLHF.

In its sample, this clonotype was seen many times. CDR3 amino acids: CASQSGSSGANVLTF. In DNA form, the CDR3 reads TGTGCCAGCCAGTCGGGGTCCTCTGGGGCCAACGTCCTGACTTTC. The chain carries TRBV28 and TRBJ2-6, with D maybe TRBD2 (5 bases). The CDR3 length is 15 residues. The V gene lost 8 bases and the J gene lost 0 bases, with 11 bases spanning the gap. CDR1 MDHEN and CDR2 SYDVKM come from the germline V gene.

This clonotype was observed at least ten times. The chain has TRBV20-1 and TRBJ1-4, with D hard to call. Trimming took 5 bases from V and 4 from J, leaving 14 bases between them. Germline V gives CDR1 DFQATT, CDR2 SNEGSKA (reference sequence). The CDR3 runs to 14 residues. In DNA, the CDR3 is TGCAGTGCTGCCGGGCCGCCCTTTAATGAAAAACTGTTTTTT. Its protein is CSAAGPPFNEKLFF.

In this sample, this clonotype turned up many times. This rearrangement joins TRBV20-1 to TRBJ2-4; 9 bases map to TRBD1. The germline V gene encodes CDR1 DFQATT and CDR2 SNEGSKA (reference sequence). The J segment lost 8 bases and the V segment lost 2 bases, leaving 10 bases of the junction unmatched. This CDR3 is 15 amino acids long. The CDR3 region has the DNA TGCAGTGCTAGACGTTTGACAGGGGGGTTGGACATTCAGTACTTC. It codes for CSARRLTGGLDIQYF.

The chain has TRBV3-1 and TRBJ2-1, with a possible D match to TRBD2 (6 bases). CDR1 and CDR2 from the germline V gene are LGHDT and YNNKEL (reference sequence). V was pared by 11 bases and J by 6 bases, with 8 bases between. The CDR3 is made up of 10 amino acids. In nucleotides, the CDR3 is TGTGCCGCGGGGCGCAATGAGCAGTTCTTC. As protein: CAAGRNEQFF.

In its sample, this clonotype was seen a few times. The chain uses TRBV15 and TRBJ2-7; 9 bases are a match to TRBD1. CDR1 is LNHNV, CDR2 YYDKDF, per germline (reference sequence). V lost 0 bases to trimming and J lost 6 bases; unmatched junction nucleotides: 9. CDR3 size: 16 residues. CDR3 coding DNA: TGTGCCACCAGCAGAGAGATGGGACAGGGTGACGGCGAGCAGTACTTC. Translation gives CATSREMGQGDGEQYF. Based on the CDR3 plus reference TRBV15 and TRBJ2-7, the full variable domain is DAMVIQNPRYQVTQFGKPVTLSCSQTLNHNVMYWYQQKSSQAPKLLFHYYDKDFNNEADTPDNFQSRRPNTSFCFLDIRSPGLGDTAMYLCATSREMGQGDGEQYFGPGTRLTVT.

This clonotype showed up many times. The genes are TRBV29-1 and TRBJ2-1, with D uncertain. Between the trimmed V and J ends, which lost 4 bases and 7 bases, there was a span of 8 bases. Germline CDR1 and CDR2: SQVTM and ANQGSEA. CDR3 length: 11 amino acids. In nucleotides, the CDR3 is TGCAGCGTTGTCCTTTATAATGAGCAGTTCTTC. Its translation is CSVVLYNEQFF.

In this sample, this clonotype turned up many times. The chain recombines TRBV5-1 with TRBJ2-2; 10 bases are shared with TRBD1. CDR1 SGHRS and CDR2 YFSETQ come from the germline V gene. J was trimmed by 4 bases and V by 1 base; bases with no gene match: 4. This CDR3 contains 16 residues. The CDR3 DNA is TGCGCCAGCAGCTTGTCCGGGACAGGGGTCACCGGGGAGCTGTTTTTT. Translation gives CASSLSGTGVTGELFF.

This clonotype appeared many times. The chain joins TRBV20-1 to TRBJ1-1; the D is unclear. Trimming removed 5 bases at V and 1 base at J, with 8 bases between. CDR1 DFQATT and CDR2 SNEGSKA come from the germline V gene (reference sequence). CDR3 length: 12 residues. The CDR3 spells CSAWSENTEAFF. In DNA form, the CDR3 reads TGCAGTGCTTGGTCAGAGAACACTGAAGCTTTCTTT.

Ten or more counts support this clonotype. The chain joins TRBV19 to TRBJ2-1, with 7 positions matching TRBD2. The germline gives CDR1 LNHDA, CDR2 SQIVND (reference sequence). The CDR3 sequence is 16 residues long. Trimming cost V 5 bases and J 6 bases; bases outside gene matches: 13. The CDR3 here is CASSPQPSGLGNEQFF. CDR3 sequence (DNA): TGTGCCAGTAGTCCCCAGCCTAGCGGACTAGGCAATGAGCAGTTCTTC.

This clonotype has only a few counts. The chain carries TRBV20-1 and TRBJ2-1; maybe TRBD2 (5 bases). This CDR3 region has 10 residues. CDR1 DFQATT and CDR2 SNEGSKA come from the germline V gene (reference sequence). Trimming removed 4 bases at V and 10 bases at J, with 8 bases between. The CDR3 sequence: CSATSREQFF. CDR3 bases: TGCAGTGCTACTAGCCGGGAGCAGTTCTTC.

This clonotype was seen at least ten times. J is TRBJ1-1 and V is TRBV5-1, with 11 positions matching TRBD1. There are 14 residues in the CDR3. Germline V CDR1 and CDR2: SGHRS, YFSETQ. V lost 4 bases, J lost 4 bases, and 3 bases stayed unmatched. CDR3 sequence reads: CASSVGQGATEAFF. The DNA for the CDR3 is TGCGCCAGCAGCGTAGGACAGGGGGCCACTGAAGCTTTCTTT.

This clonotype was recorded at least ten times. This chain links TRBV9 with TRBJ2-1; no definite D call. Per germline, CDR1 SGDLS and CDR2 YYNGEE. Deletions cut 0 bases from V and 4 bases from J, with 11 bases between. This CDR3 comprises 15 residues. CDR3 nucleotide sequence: TGTGCCAGCAGCGTAGTACCGGAAGAATACAATGAGCAGTTCTTC. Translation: CASSVVPEEYNEQFF. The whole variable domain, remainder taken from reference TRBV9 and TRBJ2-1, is DSGVTQTPKHLITATGQRVTLRCSPRSGDLSVYWYQQSLDQGLQFLIQYYNGEERAKGNILERFSAQQFPDLHSELNLSSLELGDSALYFCASSVVPEEYNEQFFGPGTRLTVL.